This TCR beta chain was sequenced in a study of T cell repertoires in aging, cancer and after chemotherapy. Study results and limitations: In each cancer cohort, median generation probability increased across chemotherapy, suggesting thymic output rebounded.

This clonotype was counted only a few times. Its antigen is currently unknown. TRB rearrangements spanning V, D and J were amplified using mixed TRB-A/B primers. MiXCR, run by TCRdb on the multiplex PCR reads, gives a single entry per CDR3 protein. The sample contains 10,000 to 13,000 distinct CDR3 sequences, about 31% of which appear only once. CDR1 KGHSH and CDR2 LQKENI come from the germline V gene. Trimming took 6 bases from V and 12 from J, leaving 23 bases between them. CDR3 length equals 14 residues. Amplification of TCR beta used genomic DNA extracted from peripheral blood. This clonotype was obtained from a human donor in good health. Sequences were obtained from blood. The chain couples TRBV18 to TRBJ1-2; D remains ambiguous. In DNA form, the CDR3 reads TGTGCCAGCTCCCGCGATATGGACGAGGTATCTAACACCTTC. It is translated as CASSRDMDEVSNTF.